This T cell receptor (beta chain) was obtained from a study of T cells after yellow fever vaccination (dated by TCRdb to the late 2010s). Regarding the study in general: The SMART-Seq v4 Ultra Low Input RNA kit was used to prepare libraries from fractions with low cell numbers. Bulk TCR alpha and beta repertoires were sequenced longitudinally to track T-cell clones before and after primary and booster YFV17D yellow fever vaccination. The cohort comprised two healthy male donors, one aged 18 to 29 and one aged 30 to 40 years. Blood was collected at multiple timepoints before and after primary and secondary immunization, and bulk PBMC replicates and cell subsets were isolated. Results the study describes overall, beyond this receptor: The study included only a couple of donors, which limits how far the findings can be generalized. Most clones expanded after primary vaccination (roughly 96% of CD4 and 88% of CD8) were re-detected after the booster, suggesting that broad memory maintenance occurred. Because abundant contaminating clonotypes from the bulk population could be contained in FACS-sorted repertoires, computational filtering was required. The secondary T-cell response was found to be weaker but faster than the primary response, with a peak reached on day 5 rather than on day 15. A small fraction of clonotypes showed up in both the CD4 and CD8 compartments, probably as a result of convergent recombination.

In light of the paper, this sample's treatment or condition label describes: live attenuated yellow fever vaccine strain. PBMCs were isolated from peripheral blood using a standard Ficoll-Paque protocol. CD4 and CD8 T-cell fractions were isolated with Dynabeads CD4 and CD8 positive selection kits. TriZol was used to extract RNA from bulk PBMCs, from CD4 and CD8 fractions, and from dextramer-positive and dextramer-negative fractions. Germline trimming: 2 bases from V, 6 bases from J; junction bases outside gene matches: 7. Counted from cysteine to phenylalanine, this CDR3 has 16 amino acids. The CDR3 DNA has 48 bases and is translated from base 1. Many counts were recorded for this clonotype. The antigen it binds to is not known. Base qualities are not at hand, and no much larger clone is one base apart. Instrument on record: Illumina NovaSeq 6000. TCR cDNA was made using 5'RACE template switching, a step that added a universal primer site and unique molecular identifiers. Priming of cDNA synthesis was performed from both the TCR alpha and TCR beta constant segments. Library amplification involved two PCR steps, and the second step added sample barcodes and sequencing adapters. Sequencing of libraries was performed on Illumina HiSeq 2500 (2x100 bp) or NovaSeq (2x150 bp). In the paper's pipeline: Reads were demultiplexed and collapsed into UMI consensus sequences with MIGEC, and V(D)J alignment was performed with MiXCR. Using edgeR on replicate PBMC samples, clonotypes were called vaccine-responding if FDR was below 0.01 and the log2 fold change was above 5 up to day 15. Each bulk clonotype was labeled CD4 or CD8 based on which sequenced repertoire, CD4 or CD8, contained the clonotype at higher abundance. TCRdb reworked the public reads: Q25 trimming with fastp, MiXCR clone assembly, productive beta chains retained. Rows matching on CDR3 protein sequence are summarized as one entry with the most common DNA and genes. These V and J calls are TCRdb output, not the study's own analysis. The sample includes 300,000 to 400,000 distinct CDR3 sequences, with over 8.5% observed a single time. 3% to 3.5% of the sample rests with the top ten.

This clonotype was sampled from a man between 18 and 35 years old who received the YFV17D yellow fever vaccine. This specimen consisted of CD4+ T cells sorted from PBMCs, obtained 45 days after the yellow fever booster vaccination. This chain is built from TRBV12-3 or TRBV12-4 and TRBJ2-2; 9 bases in between match TRBD1. This receptor carries the CDR3 CASSLFPGQGSGELFF. The bases are TGTGCCAGCAGTTTATTTCCAGGACAGGGGTCCGGGGAGCTGTTTTTT.